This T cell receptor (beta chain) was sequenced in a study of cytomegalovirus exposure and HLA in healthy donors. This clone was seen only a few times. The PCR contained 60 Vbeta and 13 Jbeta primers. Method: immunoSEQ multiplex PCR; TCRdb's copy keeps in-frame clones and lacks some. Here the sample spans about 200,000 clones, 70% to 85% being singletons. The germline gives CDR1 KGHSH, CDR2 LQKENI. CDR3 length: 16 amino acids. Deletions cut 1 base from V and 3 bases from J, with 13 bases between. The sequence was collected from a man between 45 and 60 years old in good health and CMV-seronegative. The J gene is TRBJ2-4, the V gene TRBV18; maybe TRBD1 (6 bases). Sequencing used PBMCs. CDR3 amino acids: CASSPRGLFDKNIQYF. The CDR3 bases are TGTGCCAGCTCACCACGGGGGCTCTTTGACAAAAACATTCAGTACTTC.